The present TCR beta chain was sequenced within a study of T and B cells in COVID-19 patients. BIOMED2 TRB-A/B primer pools were used in multiplex TRB PCR. TCRdb ran MiXCR on the multiplex PCR reads and lists one entry per CDR3 protein. The data contain some 8,100 distinct CDR3 sequences, about two fifths of them singletons. The CDR3 loop spans 14 amino acids. The germline V gene has CDR1 MRHNA and CDR2 SNTAGT. J was trimmed by 10 bases and V by 3 bases; bases with no gene match: 4. TRB was amplified from around 250-500 ng of blood genomic DNA. This clonotype has only a few counts. What was sequenced was blood. V is TRBV6-4 and J is TRBJ2-3; 13 nucleotides match TRBD2. This receptor was taken from a human donor with active COVID-19. The CDR3 is CASSDGTSGAAQYF. CDR3 coding DNA: TGTGCCAGCAGTGATGGGACTAGCGGGGCGGCGCAGTATTTT.